These 20 T cell receptor beta chains share one sample of origin, sequenced in a study (dated by TCRdb to about 2016). The library came from RT-PCR. TCRdb lists the instrument as Illumina MiSeq. The public reads were run again by TCRdb, first through fastp at Q25 and then through MiXCR, and only productive beta chains were kept. Here each entry gathers all rows of one CDR3 protein and keeps the most common genes and DNA. This sample has about 680,000 distinct CDR3 sequences in its table, and 12% to 15% of those were observed once. The top ten constitute 3% to 4.5% of the sample. Sequenced input: memory CD4+ T cells from blood. These TCRs come from a female donor in good health, serving as a healthy control.

This clonotype has more than one count but fewer than ten. The chain carries TRBV27 and TRBJ1-4, with TRBD1 matching over 9 bases. Germline CDR1 and CDR2: MNHEY and SMNVEV (reference sequence). This CDR3 comprises 13 residues. Unmatched junction bases numbered 3, after V lost 6 bases and J lost 7 bases. CDR3 sequence: CASRTGGGEKLFF. The CDR3 DNA sequence: TGTGCCAGCAGGACAGGGGGAGGTGAAAAACTGTTTTTT.

This clonotype was detected only a few times. V usage is TRBV4-3 and J usage is TRBJ1-2, with D perhaps TRBD1 (6 bases). Per germline, CDR1 LGHNA and CDR2 YSLEER. This CDR3 contains 15 residues. Between the trimmed V and J ends, which lost 3 bases and 8 bases, there was a span of 19 bases. The CDR3: CASSHQGLTPRGYTF. For the CDR3, the DNA is TGCGCCAGCAGCCACCAGGGGCTCACCCCGAGGGGCTACACCTTC.

This clonotype occurred many times. The rearrangement uses TRBV5-1 and TRBJ2-3; D may be TRBD1 (6 bases). Deletions cut 1 base from V and 3 bases from J, with 12 bases between. The V gene's germline CDR1 is SGHRS and CDR2 YFSETQ. This CDR3 has 15 amino acids. The CDR3 protein is CASSLSVTGTDTQYF. CDR3 DNA: TGCGCCAGCAGCTTGTCGGTGACAGGAACAGATACGCAGTATTTT.

The rearrangement uses TRBV5-4 and TRBJ1-5; D not certain. Deletions cut 4 bases from V and 3 bases from J, with 5 bases between. The CDR3 spans 12 residues. Per germline, CDR1 SGHNT and CDR2 YYREEE (reference sequence). In nucleotides, the CDR3 is TGTGCCAGCAGCATCGACAATCAGCCCCAGCATTTT. Translated: CASSIDNQPQHF.

This clonotype was picked up a small number of times. The rearrangement joins TRBV4-3 to TRBJ2-3; 12 nucleotides align to TRBD2. The germline V gene has CDR1 LGHNA and CDR2 YSLEER. The CDR3 is made up of 16 amino acids. V lost 3 bases to trimming and J lost 5 bases; unmatched junction nucleotides: 6. CDR3: CASSHQTLAGGDTQYF. The CDR3 coding sequence is TGCGCCAGCAGCCACCAAACACTAGCGGGAGGAGATACGCAGTATTTT.

This clonotype was seen a few times. V gene TRBV4-2 combines with J gene TRBJ1-1; D call uncertain. The V gene's germline CDR1 is LGHNA and CDR2 YNFKEQ. This CDR3 is 13 amino acids long. With 0 bases removed from V and 3 bases from J, the gap between germline ends came to 5 bases. The CDR3 DNA is TGTGCCAGCAGCCAAGATTGGGACACTGAAGCTTTCTTT. Translation: CASSQDWDTEAFF.

This clonotype showed up many times. The V and J genes are TRBV20-1 and TRBJ1-2; 7 positions agree with TRBD1. The CDR3 totals 14 residues. CDR1 DFQATT and CDR2 SNEGSKA come from the germline V gene (reference sequence). With V trimmed by 5 bases and J by 4 bases, 10 bases remained unmatched. As DNA, the CDR3 is TGCAGTGCTCCCTCCCAACAGGGGCGCTATGGCTACACCTTC. Translated: CSAPSQQGRYGYTF.

This clonotype was detected only a few times. The V call is TRBV28, the J call TRBJ1-2, with a possible D match to TRBD1 (5 bases). CDR3 length: 15 residues. The ends were cut back, 3 bases at V and 8 bases at J, with 19 bases in the middle. From germline, CDR1 is MDHEN and CDR2 SYDVKM. The CDR3 here is CASSLGGKGREGYTF. The CDR3 DNA is TGTGCCAGCAGTTTGGGCGGAAAGGGGAGAGAGGGCTACACCTTC.

This clonotype was seen at least ten times. The V and J genes are TRBV5-1 and TRBJ2-6; no reliable D call. Germline assignment: CDR1 SGHRS and CDR2 YFSETQ. Trimming took 4 bases from V and 0 from J, leaving 11 bases between them. This CDR3 contains 16 residues. This CDR3 is CASSPDRFSGANVLTF. Here the CDR3 DNA reads TGCGCCAGCAGCCCCGATCGGTTCTCTGGGGCCAACGTCCTGACTTTC.

This clonotype was seen a few times. CDR3 DNA: TGTGCCAGCAGCCGCGGAGGGGGCGAGAGCTATGGCTACACCTTC. Its translation is CASSRGGGESYGYTF. This chain links TRBV3-1 with TRBJ1-2, with 7 bases fitting TRBD1. The germline V gene encodes CDR1 LGHDT and CDR2 YNNKEL (reference sequence). There are 15 residues in the CDR3. After removal of 4 bases from V and 4 bases from J, the junction contained 9 bases not matched to a gene.

This clonotype has at least ten counts. This chain links TRBV6-5 with TRBJ2-7; 8 nucleotides line up with TRBD1. The CDR3 consists of 14 residues. The junction had 3 bases not matched to a gene; V was cut back by 2 bases and J by 3 bases. Per the germline V gene, CDR1 is MNHEY and CDR2 is SVGAGI. The CDR3 is CASSYDRGYYEQYF. For the CDR3, the DNA is TGTGCCAGCAGTTACGACAGGGGATACTACGAGCAGTACTTC.

The rearrangement links TRBV30 to TRBJ1-1, with a weak D call TRBD1 (5 bases). Between the trimmed V and J ends, which lost 2 bases and 8 bases, there was a span of 18 bases. The germline gives CDR1 GTSNPN, CDR2 SVGIG (reference sequence). The CDR3 totals 14 residues. CDR3 nucleotide sequence: TGTGCCTGGAGTCCCGGGGGGGTTGAGTACGAAGCTTTCTTT. This translates into CAWSPGGVEYEAFF.

The rearrangement uses TRBV7-9 and TRBJ2-5, with 10 bases matching TRBD2. V was clipped by 1 base and J by 1 base; unmatched bases: 6. The germline CDR1 and CDR2 sequences are SEHNR and FQNEAQ (reference sequence). The CDR3 is 17 amino acids. The CDR3 bases are TGTGCCAGCAGCTTAGGTTTCGGGACTAGCGTCCAAGAGACCCAGTACTTC. Residues: CASSLGFGTSVQETQYF.

This clonotype appeared many times. CDR3 region: CASSLTGLAGAWDTQYF. In nucleotides, the CDR3 is TGTGCCAGCAGCTTAACGGGACTAGCGGGAGCATGGGATACGCAGTATTTT. V and J are TRBV7-2 and TRBJ2-3, with 14 bases that match TRBD2. This CDR3 contains 17 residues. V shed 2 bases, J shed 6 bases, and the junction held 7 bases outside the gene matches. Germline CDR1 SGHTA, CDR2 FQGNSA.

The table lists this clonotype with a few counts. This chain uses TRBV4-2 with TRBJ2-1; TRBD2 matches 9 bases. Trimming took 4 bases from V and 0 from J; bases not matched to a gene: 13. The V gene's germline CDR1 is LGHNA and CDR2 YNFKEQ. The CDR3 is 19 residues long. The CDR3 region has the DNA TGTGCCAGCAGCCCTGCACAGGGATTTAGCGGGAGCTCCTACAATGAGCAGTTCTTC. It encodes CASSPAQGFSGSSYNEQFF.

Only a few counts were recorded for this clonotype. The chain is built from TRBV18 and TRBJ2-7; D is perhaps TRBD1 or TRBD2 (6 bases each). The CDR3 length is 15 residues. V was clipped by 4 bases and J by 5 bases, with 18 bases between them. Germline-derived CDR1 and CDR2 are KGHSH and LQKENI. The CDR3 bases are TGTGCCAGCTCACTACAAGGGGGGCCGTTGGACGAGCAGTACTTC. This translates into CASSLQGGPLDEQYF.

This clonotype was recorded a few times. The V call is TRBV12-3 or TRBV12-4, the J call TRBJ1-1; 8 bases agree with TRBD1. The CDR3 covers 17 residues. Losses at the gene ends were 6 bases for V and 0 bases for J; bases not matched to a gene: 12. For the CDR3, the DNA is TGTGCCAGCAGCCGCGGACAGGGAGGGGAAATGAACACTGAAGCTTTCTTT. Translated: CASSRGQGGEMNTEAFF.

The rearrangement links TRBV4-3 to TRBJ1-2; D remains ambiguous. CDR1 LGHNA and CDR2 YSLEER come from the germline V gene. Trimming pared 0 bases from V and 3 bases from J, leaving 11 bases between. This CDR3 has 15 amino acids. The CDR3 reads CASSQDYSGYYGYTF. The CDR3 nucleotides are TGCGCCAGCAGCCAAGATTATTCGGGTTACTATGGCTACACCTTC.

This clonotype was counted a few times. J is TRBJ1-4 and V is TRBV6-1; D possibly corresponds to TRBD1 (6 bases). The germline CDR1 and CDR2 sequences are MNHNS and SASEGT. CDR3 length: 18 residues. Trimming left V 0 bases short and J 4 bases short, with 18 bases between. The CDR3 reads CASSEALPSGEINEKLFF. Here the CDR3 DNA reads TGTGCCAGCAGTGAAGCGCTCCCGTCAGGGGAAATTAATGAAAAACTGTTTTTT.

The CDR3 nucleotides are TGTGCCAGTAATTTCCGGGACAGGGGAAAAAATGAGCAGTTCTTC. Its protein product is CASNFRDRGKNEQFF. The chain has TRBV19 and TRBJ2-1, with 10 bases identical to TRBD1. Trimming took 7 bases from V and 7 from J; bases not matched to a gene: 10. The germline V gene has CDR1 LNHDA and CDR2 SQIVND (reference sequence). The CDR3 contains 15 residues.